Each of the 14 T cell receptor beta chains below was sequenced from the same sample in a study of shared clonotypes between healthy human individuals. Sequenced by immunoSEQ multiplex PCR; TCRdb stores in-frame clones only, minus some. The table records 2.3 million or so clones, approximately 93% of them present only once. The sample was naive CD4+ T cells from PBMCs. Subset meaning: CD45RA+ positively selected. Source of these receptors: a man aged 18 to 30 in good health. Some clones in this sample may be carry-over from other donors' samples.

This clone has a handful of counts. The gene calls are TRBV7-9 and TRBJ1-1; 8 nucleotides line up with TRBD1. The V gene end was trimmed by 5 bases and the J gene end by 6 bases; junction bases not matched to a gene: 14. The CDR3 runs 16 residues. From germline, CDR1 is SEHNR and CDR2 FQNEAQ (reference sequence). The CDR3 sequence: CASSILGQGLGPEAFF. Here the CDR3 DNA reads TGTGCCAGCAGCATACTCGGACAGGGATTGGGTCCTGAAGCTTTCTTT.

The gene calls are TRBV19 and TRBJ2-1; D could derive from TRBD1 or TRBD2 (5 bases each). The CDR3 length is 15 residues. CDR1 LNHDA and CDR2 SQIVND come from the germline V gene (reference sequence). Trimming cost V 6 bases and J 10 bases, with 22 bases left between them. The CDR3, as DNA: TGTGCCAGTAGACCGGCCGGGACGCAACAATGGGAGCAGTTCTTC. Protein: CASRPAGTQQWEQFF. The full variable domain, with the rest looked up from reference TRBV19 and TRBJ2-1, is DGGITQSPKYLFRKEGQNVTLSCEQNLNHDAMYWYRQDPGQGLRLIYYSQIVNDFQKGDIAEGYSVSREKKESFPLTVTSAQKNPTAFYLCASRPAGTQQWEQFFGPGTRLTVL.

The chain links TRBV5-4 to TRBJ2-3; perhaps TRBD2 as D (6 bases). CDR1 and CDR2 (germline): SGHNT, YYREEE (reference sequence). V lost 4 bases and J lost 1, with 13 bases in between. This CDR3 is 15 amino acids long. As DNA, the CDR3 is TGTGCCAGCAGCACTAACGGAGGGGGCACAGATACGCAGTATTTT. This codes for CASSTNGGGTDTQYF. Filled out from reference TRBV5-4 and TRBJ2-3, the complete variable domain reads ETGVTQSPTHLIKTRGQQVTLRCSSQSGHNTVSWYQQALGQGPQFIFQYYREEENGRGNFPPRFSGLQFPNYSSELNVNALELDDSALYLCASSTNGGGTDTQYFGPGTRLTVL.

The chain recombines TRBV7-2 with TRBJ1-1; D is unresolved. CDR1 and CDR2 (germline): SGHTA, FQGNSA. Trimming left V 5 bases short and J 3 bases short, with 10 bases between. CDR3 length: 13 residues. CDR3 nucleotide sequence: TGTGCCAGCAGCCTAACAAGAGACACTGAAGCTTTCTTT. It is translated as CASSLTRDTEAFF.

The chain recombines TRBV27 with TRBJ2-1; 7 nucleotides agree with TRBD2. The CDR3 totals 15 residues. Germline lookup yields CDR1 MNHEY and CDR2 SMNVEV (reference sequence). The V gene end was trimmed by 6 bases and the J gene end by 6 bases; junction bases not matched to a gene: 11. The CDR3 sequence: CASRPLGLTPNEQFF. CDR3 sequence (DNA): TGTGCCAGCAGACCATTGGGACTAACCCCCAATGAGCAGTTCTTC.

The V and J genes are TRBV4-2 and TRBJ2-7; 8 positions match TRBD1. V was pared by 4 bases and J by 2 bases, with 16 bases of the junction left unmatched. CDR1 and CDR2 from the germline V gene are LGHNA and YNFKEQ. CDR3 size: 18 residues. The CDR3 is CASSRGQGGSSIPYEQYF. In nucleotides, the CDR3 is TGTGCCAGCAGCCGCGGACAGGGTGGGAGCTCAATACCCTACGAGCAGTACTTC.

This chain uses TRBV5-1 with TRBJ2-2; D is ambiguous. Germline-derived CDR1 and CDR2 are SGHRS and YFSETQ. The CDR3 is 15 amino acids. V shed 2 bases and J shed 5 bases, with 13 bases lying between them. The CDR3 DNA is TGCGCCAGCAGCTTACGGCTCCGAGAGACCGGGGAGCTGTTTTTT. This codes for CASSLRLRETGELFF.

V is TRBV19 and J is TRBJ1-2, with 7 bases fitting TRBD1. The CDR3 runs to 14 residues. Germline loops: CDR1 LNHDA, CDR2 SQIVND (reference sequence). J was trimmed by 7 bases and V by 5 bases; bases with no gene match: 10. The CDR3 loop is CASSDWTGPGGYTF. CDR3 nucleotides: TGTGCCAGTAGTGACTGGACAGGCCCAGGTGGCTACACCTTC. Together with reference TRBV19 and TRBJ1-2, the CDR3 gives the full variable domain: DGGITQSPKYLFRKEGQNVTLSCEQNLNHDAMYWYRQDPGQGLRLIYYSQIVNDFQKGDIAEGYSVSREKKESFPLTVTSAQKNPTAFYLCASSDWTGPGGYTFGSGTRLTVV.

The V call is TRBV5-1, the J call TRBJ2-3, with D possibly matching TRBD1 (6 bases). The germline gives CDR1 SGHRS, CDR2 YFSETQ. The V gene lost 1 base and the J gene lost 0 bases, with 9 bases spanning the gap. The CDR3 length is 15 residues. CDR3 residues: CASSLYRDSTDTQYF. In DNA form, the CDR3 reads TGCGCCAGCAGCTTGTACAGGGACAGCACAGATACGCAGTATTTT.

The rearrangement uses TRBV19 and TRBJ1-3, with TRBD1 identical over 7 bases. Germline lookup yields CDR1 LNHDA and CDR2 SQIVND (reference sequence). This CDR3 contains 16 residues. Germline trimming cut 6 bases from V and 0 bases from J; bases unmatched to any gene: 8. CDR3 in amino acids: CASRPRGDYSGNTIYF. CDR3 coding DNA: TGTGCCAGTAGGCCCAGGGGGGATTACTCTGGAAACACCATATATTTT.

The chain joins TRBV30 to TRBJ1-3, with D tentatively TRBD1 (6 bases). From germline, CDR1 is GTSNPN and CDR2 SVGIG (reference sequence). The CDR3 consists of 14 residues. V was trimmed by 5 bases and J by 3 bases, leaving 14 bases between them. The CDR3 spells CAWEGGIGGNTIYF. The CDR3 bases are TGTGCCTGGGAGGGGGGAATCGGTGGAAACACCATATATTTT. Full variable domain (remainder filled in from reference TRBV30 and TRBJ1-3): SQTIHQWPATLVQPVGSPLSLECTVEGTSNPNLYWYRQAAGRGLQLLFYSVGIGQISSEVPQNLSASRPQDRQFILSSKKLLLSDSGFYLCAWEGGIGGNTIYFGEGSWLTVV.

This sequence joins TRBV28 and TRBJ2-5; D is unclear. V lost 6 bases to trimming and J lost 7 bases, with 12 bases between them. The CDR3 contains 12 residues. CDR1 is MDHEN, CDR2 SYDVKM, per germline. Here the CDR3 DNA reads TGTGCCAGCAGCCCATACTTAGGGACCCAGTACTTC. This codes for CASSPYLGTQYF. Based on the CDR3 plus reference TRBV28 and TRBJ2-5, the full variable domain is DVKVTQSSRYLVKRTGEKVFLECVQDMDHENMFWYRQDPGLGLRLIYFSYDVKMKEKGDIPEGYSVSREKKERFSLILESASTNQTSMYLCASSPYLGTQYFGPGTRLLVL.

Points on this clone: The same CDR3 is also encoded by other DNA sequences in this sample. The chain has TRBV5-1 and TRBJ2-7; D gene uncertain. Trimming removed 0 bases at V and 5 bases at J, with 6 bases between. The CDR3 totals 12 residues. Germline V lookup: CDR1 SGHRS, CDR2 YFSETQ. The CDR3 is CASSLDRDEQYF. The CDR3, as DNA: TGCGCCAGCAGCTTGGACCGCGACGAGCAGTACTTC.

Comment on this clone: This same CDR3 is encoded by further DNA sequences in the sample. The chain joins TRBV7-2 to TRBJ2-7; TRBD2 matches at 12 bases. The CDR3 consists of 16 residues. V trimming: 0 bases; J trimming: 1 base; junction bases outside the gene matches: 1. Germline CDR1 is SGHTA and CDR2 is FQGNSA. The DNA of the CDR3 is TGTGCCAGCAGCTTAGCTGGGACTAGCGGGTCCTACGAGCAGTACTTC. It is translated as CASSLAGTSGSYEQYF.